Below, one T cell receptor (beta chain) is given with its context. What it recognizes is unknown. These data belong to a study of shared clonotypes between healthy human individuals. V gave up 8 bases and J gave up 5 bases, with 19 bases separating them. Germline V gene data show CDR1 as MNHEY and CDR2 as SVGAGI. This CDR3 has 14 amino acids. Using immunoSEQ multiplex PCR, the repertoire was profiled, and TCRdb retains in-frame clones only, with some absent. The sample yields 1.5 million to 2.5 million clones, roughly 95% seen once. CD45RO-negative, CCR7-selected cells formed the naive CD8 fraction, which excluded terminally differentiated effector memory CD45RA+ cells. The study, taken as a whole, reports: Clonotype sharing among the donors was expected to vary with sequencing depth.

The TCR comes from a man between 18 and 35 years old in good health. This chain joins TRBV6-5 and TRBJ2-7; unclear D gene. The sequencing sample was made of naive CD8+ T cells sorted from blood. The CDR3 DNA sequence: TGTGCCAGCTCCCCCCAGACCCCCCTCGACGAGCAGTACTTC. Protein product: CASSPQTPLDEQYF.